This TCR beta chain was identified in a study of T cells in localized non-small cell lung cancer. Note on this clone: Its cognate antigen is unknown.

Findings and caveats of the study: Of the tissues analyzed, uninvolved adjacent lung showed maximal T cell clonality, greater than tumor.

Produced via immunoSEQ multiplex PCR; TCRdb's table is partial and in-frame only. The sample carries about 34,000 clones, more than 75% recorded once. The germline V gene encodes CDR1 MNHEY and CDR2 SVGAGI. Trimming stripped 4 bases from V and 8 bases from J, with 18 bases between. The CDR3 totals 15 residues. The source material was peripheral blood, sampled before any cancer treatment. This chain joins TRBV6-5 and TRBJ2-1, with D hard to call. The sequence derives from an older male donor with stage II squamous cell lung carcinoma. The CDR3 coding sequence is TGTGCCAGCAGTTCCGTGCACGCAGCAGGCGATGAGCAGTTCTTC. It specifies CASSSVHAAGDEQFF.